The source of this T cell receptor beta chain is a study of Graves' ophthalmopathy and Graves' hyperthyroidism. Study-level findings and limits: Blood also harbored most expanded thyroid clonotypes above 0.001 frequency.

The CDR3 sequence is 16 residues long. CDR1 is SGHVS and CDR2 is FQNEAQ in the germline V gene. J gave up 5 bases and V 5 bases, and 14 bases lay outside the gene matches. Amplifying from RNA transcripts, the study obtained TCR beta CDR3 regions. First-round RT-PCR relied on HTBI primers, and a second-round multiplex PCR came next. TCRdb fed the multiplex PCR reads into MiXCR, producing one record per CDR3 protein. The table records over a million distinct CDR3 sequences, 36% of them present only once. With respect to this clonotype: The antigen remains unidentified.

Patients were left out if they had other autoimmune diseases, uncontrolled infections, pregnancy or lactation. This sequence joins TRBV7-8 and TRBJ2-5; 7 nucleotides match TRBD2. The TCR was taken from an adult man with Graves' hyperthyroidism. Input material: peripheral blood or thyroid tissue (not recorded which). The CDR3 loop reads CASSLFGSGWVETQYF. The CDR3 DNA sequence: TGTGCCAGCAGCCTTTTTGGTAGCGGGTGGGTGGAGACCCAGTACTTC.